Listed below are T cell receptor beta chains from one sample, sequenced in a study of blood T cell repertoires in COVID-19. TCRdb keeps only in-frame clones here, not all; method: immunoSEQ multiplex PCR. The profile shows about 51,000 clones, over 75% of them singletons. The sample taken for sequencing was peripheral blood. The source is a man aged 45-65 years with active COVID-19. Each CDR3 is given with its conserved first and last residue. Fields, in order: CDR3 DNA, CDR3 protein, D gene, clone size, J gene, V gene. The D gene is left open where the match is weak. Only part of the rows carry a size: once, few, many, or a class if the clone is expanded.

TGTGCCAGCAGTGAAGGGGGGACAGGGGTGGGACAGCCCCAGCATTTT CASSEGGTGVGQPQHF TRBD1 . TRBJ1-5 TRBV2
TGTGCCTGGAGTGTACCGTTTGGCGGGAGCCAAGAGACCCAGTACTTC CAWSVPFGGSQETQYF TRBD2 . TRBJ2-5 TRBV30
TGCGCCAGCAGCCAAGATGTGACAGGATGGAATCAGCCCCAGCATTTT CASSQDVTGWNQPQHF . . TRBJ1-5 TRBV4-3
TGCGCCAGCAGCCCTATCGGGAGGGCCACCTTAATTCGCCGGGTGGCCGGGGAGCTGTTTTTT CASSPIGRATLIRRVAGELFF TRBD2 . TRBJ2-2 TRBV5-1
TGCGCCAGCAGCCAAGGGGGGGGGCGCGAAAAACTGTTTTTT CASSQGGGREKLFF . . TRBJ1-4 TRBV4-1
TGTGCCAGCAGCCCGCGTGAAGCCACTCCCTACAATGAGCAGTTCTTC CASSPREATPYNEQFF . . TRBJ2-1 TRBV5-4
TGTGCCAGCAGCCTGGAAACTAGTACGGTCAATGAGCAGTTCTTC CASSLETSTVNEQFF . . TRBJ2-1 TRBV5-6
TGTGCCAGCAGCCTCCAGGGCCATCCAACTCCGTATTTT CASSLQGHPTPYF . . TRBJ2-3 TRBV11-1
TGTGCCAGTTCACAGGGCGCAGGAAACACCATATATTTT CASSQGAGNTIYF . . TRBJ1-3 TRBV19
TGTGCCAGCAGCTTTAGTGGTACAGCAGGAAACACCATATATTTT CASSFSGTAGNTIYF . few TRBJ1-3 TRBV7-9
TGTGCCAGTAGGTTACGGCCCGGGGACTACAATGAGCAGTTCTTC CASRLRPGDYNEQFF . . TRBJ2-1 TRBV19